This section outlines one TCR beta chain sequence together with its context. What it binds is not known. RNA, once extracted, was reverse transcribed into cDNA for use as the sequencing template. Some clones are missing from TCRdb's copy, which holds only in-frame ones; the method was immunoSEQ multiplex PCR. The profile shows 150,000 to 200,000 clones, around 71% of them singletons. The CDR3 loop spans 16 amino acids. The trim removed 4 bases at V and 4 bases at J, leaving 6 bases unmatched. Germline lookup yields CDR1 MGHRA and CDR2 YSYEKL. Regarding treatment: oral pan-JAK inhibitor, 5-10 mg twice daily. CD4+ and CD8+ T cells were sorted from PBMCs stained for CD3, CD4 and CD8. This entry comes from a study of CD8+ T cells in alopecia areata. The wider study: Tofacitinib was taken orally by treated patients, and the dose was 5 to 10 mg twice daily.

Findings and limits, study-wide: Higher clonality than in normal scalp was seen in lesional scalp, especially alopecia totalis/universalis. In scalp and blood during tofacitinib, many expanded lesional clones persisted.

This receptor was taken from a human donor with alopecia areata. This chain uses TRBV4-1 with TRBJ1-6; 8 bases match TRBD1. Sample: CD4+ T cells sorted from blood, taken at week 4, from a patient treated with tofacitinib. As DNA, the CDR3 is TGCGCCAGCAGCCGGCCCGGGACAGGATATAATTCACCCCTCCACTTT. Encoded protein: CASSRPGTGYNSPLHF.